The present entry profiles one T cell receptor (beta chain) with its context. The germline CDR1 and CDR2 sequences are LNHDA and SQIVND (reference sequence). V was clipped by 4 bases and J by 4 bases, with 16 bases between them. CDR3 length equals 16 residues. The sample is drawn from a study of blood T cell repertoires in COVID-19. Across the study: Sources were T cells, B-cell-depleted T cells, or PBMCs; the material itself was cDNA or gDNA.

Per the original methods: Reference gene primer amplification yielded estimated nucleated cell counts. Data came from immunoSEQ multiplex PCR; TCRdb stores just in-frame clones and leaves some out. V and J calls and clone size are as listed in that table; D and trimming were resolved from the DNA. The sample consists of about 250,000 clones, roughly 83% of them appearing once. The sequenced material came from peripheral blood. This TCR was sampled from an elderly woman with COVID-19, enrolled during active disease. This chain joins TRBV19 and TRBJ1-4; D possibly corresponds to TRBD1 (6 bases). The CDR3 DNA reads TGTGCCAGTAGTACCAAACGGACAGCTCTTAATGAAAAACTGTTTTTT. This sequence encodes CASSTKRTALNEKLFF.